This TCR beta chain appears in the sequencing data of a study of control samples from healthy donors and cancer patients. Method: immunoSEQ multiplex PCR; TCRdb's copy keeps in-frame clones and lacks some. The table lists fewer than 300,000 clones, approximately 80% of them singletons, with 10% to 15% in the top ten. V trimming: 7 bases; J trimming: 3 bases; junction bases outside the gene matches: 4. Germline CDR1 SGHRS, CDR2 YFSETQ. The CDR3 loop spans 14 amino acids. This sequence originates from an older woman with lung cancer. Source material: PBMCs. V is TRBV5-1 and J is TRBJ2-2; TRBD1 aligns across 9 bases. CDR3 in amino acids: CASEDRGYTGELFF. In nucleotides, the CDR3 is TGCGCCAGCGAGGACAGGGGATACACCGGGGAGCTGTTTTTT. The entire variable domain, with the rest obtained from reference TRBV5-1 and TRBJ2-2, is as follows: KAGVTQTPRYLIKTRGQQVTLSCSPISGHRSVSWYQQTPGQGLQFLFEYFSETQRNKGNFPGRFSGRQFSNSRSEMNVSTLELGDSALYLCASEDRGYTGELFFGEGSRLTVL.